The 29 T cell receptor beta chains reported below all come from one sample, sequenced in a study of blood T cell repertoires in COVID-19. Sequencing used immunoSEQ multiplex PCR; TCRdb keeps in-frame clones, though not all of them. The sample carries tens of thousands of clones, approximately 86% recorded once. The specimen was peripheral blood. Receptors were obtained from a man in his fifties or sixties with active COVID-19.

This clone has only a few counts. The J gene is TRBJ2-1, the V gene TRBV7-9; 8 bases match TRBD1. The germline gives CDR1 SEHNR, CDR2 FQNEAQ (reference sequence). With 5 bases clipped from V and 8 bases from J, the junction kept 2 bases outside the gene matches. This CDR3 spans 12 amino acids. CDR3 amino acids: CASSRTGYEQFF. The CDR3 DNA is TGTGCCAGCAGCCGGACAGGGTATGAGCAGTTCTTC.

The rearrangement joins TRBV7-2 to TRBJ2-2; TRBD2 matches at 8 bases. This CDR3 contains 17 residues. V gave up 1 base and J gave up 1 base; unmatched junction bases: 5. Germline V gene lookup returns CDR1 SGHTA and CDR2 FQGNSA. CDR3 in DNA: TGTGCCAGCAGCTTAGGCTTTCTAGCGGGGAACACCGGGGAGCTGTTTTTT. Protein sequence: CASSLGFLAGNTGELFF. Together with reference TRBV7-2 and TRBJ2-2, the CDR3 gives the full variable domain: GAGVSQSPSNKVTEKGKDVELRCDPISGHTALYWYRQSLGQGLEFLIYFQGNSAPDKSGLPSDRFSAERTGGSVSTLTIQRTQQEDSAVYLCASSLGFLAGNTGELFFGEGSRLTVL.

The CDR3 is CASSQVGQRAGTDTQYF. The CDR3 region has the DNA TGTGCCAGCAGCCAAGTAGGTCAGCGGGCGGGCACAGATACGCAGTATTTT. The chain has TRBV3-1 (or the pseudogene TRBV3-2) and TRBJ2-3, with a possible D match to TRBD2 (6 bases). This CDR3 region has 17 residues. CDR1 and CDR2 from the germline V gene are LGHDT and YNNKEL (reference sequence). V lost 1 base to trimming and J lost 1 base, with 15 bases between them.

This chain joins TRBV5-1 and TRBJ2-7; 9 bases are shared with TRBD1. This CDR3 spans 14 amino acids. V dropped 5 bases and J dropped 6; count of bases not matched to a gene: 9. The V gene's germline CDR1 is SGHRS and CDR2 YFSETQ. The CDR3 sequence is CASRVWDRDSEQYF. Here the CDR3 DNA reads TGCGCCAGCAGAGTCTGGGACAGGGATTCCGAGCAGTACTTC.

This rearrangement joins TRBV18 to TRBJ2-7; TRBD1 is a possible D gene (7 bases). Germline V gene lookup returns CDR1 KGHSH and CDR2 LQKENI. V lost 1 base and J lost 1, with 11 bases in between. The CDR3 spans 15 residues. The chain's CDR3 is CASSPQGAGSYEQYF. For the CDR3, the DNA is TGTGCCAGCTCACCACAGGGGGCGGGATCCTACGAGCAGTACTTC.

The chain links TRBV24-1 to TRBJ1-2; maybe TRBD1 (6 bases). Germline V gives CDR1 KGHDR, CDR2 SFDVKD. The CDR3 has 13 residues. V was cut by 4 bases and J by 2 bases, with 7 bases left in between. The CDR3 nucleotides are TGTGCCACCAGTGAGGACAGCAACTATGGCTACACCTTC. Translated: CATSEDSNYGYTF.

This sequence joins TRBV4-2 and TRBJ2-5; TRBD2 matches 11 bases. J was trimmed by 2 bases and V by 5 bases; bases with no gene match: 7. The germline CDR1 and CDR2 sequences are LGHNA and YNFKEQ. The CDR3 is made up of 16 amino acids. For the CDR3, the DNA is TGTGCCAGCAGCAGATATAGCGGGGGGGTACAAGAGACCCAGTACTTC. Residues: CASSRYSGGVQETQYF.

The CDR3 nucleotides are TGTGCTACGCGGGGCCGCGAGCCCAATCAGCCCCAGCATTTT. Translating gives CATRGREPNQPQHF. The chain has TRBV19 and TRBJ1-5; D perhaps matches TRBD1 (5 bases). This CDR3 spans 14 amino acids. CDR1 and CDR2 from the germline V gene are LNHDA and SQIVND (reference sequence).

This clone has more than one count but fewer than ten. The chain combines TRBV13 with TRBJ2-7, with 9 bases aligning to TRBD1. Per germline, CDR1 PRHDT and CDR2 FYEKMQ (reference sequence). This CDR3 is built from 17 residues. V dropped 4 bases and J dropped 6; count of bases not matched to a gene: 16. The DNA of the CDR3 is TGTGCCAGCAGCTCCAGATCGAGAACAGGGGGCATTGGCGAGCAGTACTTC. This translates into CASSSRSRTGGIGEQYF. The full variable domain, rest sourced from reference TRBV13 and TRBJ2-7, is AAGVIQSPRHLIKEKRETATLKCYPIPRHDTVYWYQQGPGQDPQFLISFYEKMQSDKGSIPDRFSAQQFSDYHSELNMSSLELGDSALYFCASSSRSRTGGIGEQYFGPGTRLTVT.

The chain joins TRBV28 to TRBJ1-2; D may be TRBD1 (6 bases). Germline V gene lookup returns CDR1 MDHEN and CDR2 SYDVKM. This CDR3 has 13 residues. V was shortened by 6 bases and J by 1 base, with 9 bases between the two germline ends. As DNA, the CDR3 is TGTGCCAGCAGCCCGGACAGTAACTATGGCTACACCTTC. It yields the protein CASSPDSNYGYTF.

The chain recombines TRBV5-4 with TRBJ2-7; tentative D call: TRBD2 (5 bases). The CDR3 contains 13 residues. CDR1 is SGHNT and CDR2 is YYREEE in the germline V gene (reference sequence). Trimming removed 1 base at V and 3 bases at J, with 8 bases between. Here the CDR3 DNA reads TGTGCCAGCAGCTTGCCGGGGAACTACGAGCAGTACTTC. Translating it yields CASSLPGNYEQYF.

This clone was seen only a few times. The rearrangement uses TRBV5-4 and TRBJ1-6; D not certain. Germline assignment: CDR1 SGHNT and CDR2 YYREEE (reference sequence). Trimming took 2 bases from V and 8 from J, leaving 5 bases between them. CDR3 length equals 12 residues. For the CDR3, the DNA is TGTGCCAGCAGCTTCCGCGATTCACCCCTCCACTTT. Its protein is CASSFRDSPLHF.

V and J are TRBV7-9 and TRBJ2-5; unclear D gene. The V and J ends lost 2 bases and 7 bases respectively, with 11 bases between them. This CDR3 is built from 13 residues. Germline V gene data show CDR1 as SEHNR and CDR2 as FQNEAQ (reference sequence). The CDR3 DNA reads TGTGCCAGCAGCTTAACTTCGATTGGGACCCAGTACTTC. It is translated as CASSLTSIGTQYF. The full variable domain, its missing parts supplied by reference TRBV7-9 and TRBJ2-5, is DTGVSQNPRHKITKRGQNVTFRCDPISEHNRLYWYRQTLGQGPEFLTYFQNEAQLEKSRLLSDRFSAERPKGSFSTLEIQRTEQGDSAMYLCASSLTSIGTQYFGPGTRLLVL.

This CDR3 is CASTPARVSGNTIYF. CDR3 in DNA: TGTGCCAGCACCCCGGCGAGGGTCTCTGGAAACACCATATATTTT. The chain is built from TRBV6-5 and TRBJ1-3, with D unclear. Germline values: CDR1 MNHEY, CDR2 SVGAGI. V was shortened by 7 bases and J by 0 bases, with 13 bases between the two germline ends. The CDR3 loop spans 15 amino acids.

The chain links TRBV18 to TRBJ1-2; unclear D gene. The CDR3 covers 13 residues. The V and J ends lost 3 bases and 4 bases respectively, with 9 bases between them. Looked up from germline, CDR1 is KGHSH and CDR2 is LQKENI. CDR3 sequence (DNA): TGTGCCAGCTCACCGCCTCGGGGCTATGGCTACACCTTC. The encoded protein is CASSPPRGYGYTF.

This chain joins TRBV7-2 and TRBJ1-1; 7 bases match TRBD1. V lost 6 bases and J lost 8; bases outside the gene matches: 3. Per the germline V gene, CDR1 is SGHTA and CDR2 is FQGNSA. This CDR3 is 11 amino acids long. The CDR3 DNA is TGTGCCAGCAGACAGGGACAGGAAGCTTTCTTT. Translating gives CASRQGQEAFF.

Remarks on this clone: Different DNA sequences within this sample yield the same CDR3. The CDR3 DNA sequence: TGCAGTGCTAGAGATGGGAGGGAGCAGTACTTC. Residues: CSARDGREQYF. This chain connects TRBV20-1 to TRBJ2-7; D may be TRBD2 (6 bases). V gave up 0 bases and J gave up 7 bases, with 7 bases separating them. The CDR3 is 11 amino acids. Germline lookup yields CDR1 DFQATT and CDR2 SNEGSKA (reference sequence).

This clone was seen just once. The rearrangement uses TRBV20-1 and TRBJ2-1, with D hard to call. V lost 1 base to trimming and J lost 5 bases, with 3 bases between them. CDR3 length: 11 residues. Per the germline V gene, CDR1 is DFQATT and CDR2 is SNEGSKA (reference sequence). CDR3 in DNA: TGCAGTGCTAGAGCTGACAATGAGCAGTTCTTC. Its translation: CSARADNEQFF.

This clone was counted a single time. The chain is built from TRBV4-3 and TRBJ1-1; possibly TRBD1 for D (5 bases). This CDR3 spans 14 amino acids. CDR1 LGHNA and CDR2 YSLEER come from the germline V gene. V was cut by 3 bases and J by 4 bases, with 12 bases left in between. For the CDR3, the DNA is TGCGCCAGCAGCCAGCGGGGGGAGATCACTGAAGCTTTCTTT. Amino acids: CASSQRGEITEAFF.

This chain uses TRBV5-1 with TRBJ2-3; the match to TRBD2 covers 7 bases. Trimming cost V 3 bases and J 4 bases; bases outside gene matches: 5. In germline, CDR1 is SGHRS, CDR2 YFSETQ. This CDR3 region has 14 residues. The CDR3 nucleotides are TGCGCCAGCAGCTCCTCGGGGGGAGCAGATACGCAGTATTTT. Translation: CASSSSGGADTQYF.

The CDR3 reads CAWNDPASGRTSMEYF. In DNA form, the CDR3 reads TGTGCCTGGAACGATCCGGCTAGCGGGAGGACCTCAATGGAGTACTTC. The chain recombines TRBV30 with TRBJ2-7; 11 bases agree with TRBD2. The V segment lost 4 bases and the J segment 11 bases; nucleotides outside the gene matches: 19. The CDR3 contains 16 residues. CDR1 and CDR2 (germline): GTSNPN, SVGIG (reference sequence).

The chain uses TRBV5-1 and TRBJ2-1, with TRBD1 matching 8 bases. Germline V gives CDR1 SGHRS, CDR2 YFSETQ. V lost 4 bases to trimming and J lost 4 bases; unmatched junction nucleotides: 7. This CDR3 region has 15 residues. The CDR3 spells CASSPGQGLYNEQFF. CDR3 DNA: TGCGCCAGCAGCCCCGGACAGGGTTTGTACAATGAGCAGTTCTTC.

There are a few counts of this clone. This sequence joins TRBV4-2 and TRBJ2-2, with TRBD2 matching 8 bases. The CDR3 runs 15 residues. With 3 bases clipped from V and 6 bases from J, the junction kept 6 bases outside the gene matches. Germline CDR1 LGHNA, CDR2 YNFKEQ. CDR3 loop: CASSHGGGRAGELFF. CDR3 coding DNA: TGTGCCAGCAGCCACGGCGGGGGGCGGGCCGGGGAGCTGTTTTTT.

The V call is TRBV6-1, the J call TRBJ1-5, with 7 bases matching TRBD1. CDR1 and CDR2 (germline): MNHNS, SASEGT. The trim removed 0 bases at V and 8 bases at J, leaving 4 bases unmatched. The CDR3 is 14 amino acids. In DNA, the CDR3 is TGTGCCAGCAGTGAAGCGACAGGGTGGGAGCCCCAGCATTTT. It translates to CASSEATGWEPQHF.

The V gene is TRBV19, the J gene TRBJ1-1, with D hard to call. Germline V CDR1 and CDR2: LNHDA, SQIVND (reference sequence). This CDR3 spans 13 amino acids. The germline V and J ends were trimmed by 3 bases and 5 bases, with 10 bases remaining between them. In nucleotides, the CDR3 is TGTGCCAGTAGTATTCTCCCCGAGACTGAAGCTTTCTTT. Amino acids: CASSILPETEAFF.

This chain uses TRBV6-5 with TRBJ2-7, with a weak D call TRBD2 (5 bases). Trimming pared 6 bases from V and 2 bases from J, leaving 14 bases between. The germline V gene has CDR1 MNHEY and CDR2 SVGAGI. The CDR3 runs 14 residues. Written as DNA, the CDR3 is TGTGCCAGCAGCTCCCTCCCCGGGGCCTACGAGCAGTACTTC. Translated: CASSSLPGAYEQYF.

The CDR3 bases are TGTGCCAGCAGCCCCAGAGGAGGGGCCTACGAGCAGTACTTC. Translated: CASSPRGGAYEQYF. This chain uses TRBV9 with TRBJ2-7, with D tentatively TRBD2 (6 bases). Germline V gene data show CDR1 as SGDLS and CDR2 as YYNGEE. The CDR3 extends over 14 amino acids. V lost 4 bases and J lost 2, with 13 bases in between.

CDR3 sequence: CASSELSASRTSGDGYTF. Here the CDR3 DNA reads TGTGCCAGCAGTGAGTTATCCGCATCAAGAACCAGCGGGGATGGCTACACCTTC. This chain links TRBV6-1 with TRBJ1-2, with unresolved D. CDR3 length equals 18 residues. With 3 bases removed from V and 6 bases from J, the gap between germline ends came to 26 bases. Germline CDR1 MNHNS, CDR2 SASEGT.

The chain combines TRBV2 with TRBJ2-1; D perhaps matches TRBD1 (6 bases). The germline gives CDR1 SNHLY, CDR2 FYNNEI. Trimming shortened V by 3 bases and J by 7 bases, and 16 bases separated the two germline ends. The CDR3 totals 15 residues. The CDR3 protein is CASSERVGAWNEQFF. The CDR3 DNA follows: TGTGCCAGCAGTGAGAGGGTGGGGGCCTGGAATGAGCAGTTCTTC.